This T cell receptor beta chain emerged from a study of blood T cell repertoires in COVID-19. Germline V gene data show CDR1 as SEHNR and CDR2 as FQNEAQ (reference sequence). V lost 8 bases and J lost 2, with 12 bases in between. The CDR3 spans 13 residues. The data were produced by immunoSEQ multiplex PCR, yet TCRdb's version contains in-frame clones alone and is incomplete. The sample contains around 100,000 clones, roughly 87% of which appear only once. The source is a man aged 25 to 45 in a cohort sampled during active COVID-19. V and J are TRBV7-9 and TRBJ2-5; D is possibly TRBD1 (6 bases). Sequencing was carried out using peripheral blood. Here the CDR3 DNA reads TGTGCCAGCGATGGACAGCCTCAAGAGACCCAGTACTTC. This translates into CASDGQPQETQYF.